The rows below give T cell receptor beta chains drawn from one sample of a study of blood T cells in healthy people across ages. Using its own MiXCR run on the 5' RACE reads, TCRdb lists one record per CDR3 protein. The table shows hundreds of thousands of distinct CDR3 sequences, with roughly 48% occurring only once. The sample comprised blood. These receptors were obtained from a man between 25 and 39 years old in good health. Each CDR3 is given with its conserved first and last residue. Fields, in order: CDR3 length, J gene, D gene, V gene, clone size, CDR3 protein, CDR3 DNA. D genes are given only for firm matches. Only some rows state a clone size, as once, few, many or a class for expanded clones.

15,TRBJ2-5,.,TRBV15,.,CATSTYPGPLETQYF,TGTGCCACCAGCACGTATCCGGGGCCCTTGGAGACCCAGTACTTC
15,TRBJ1-1,TRBD1,TRBV6-5,.,CASRTQQGTGTEAFF,TGTGCCAGCAGAACGCAACAGGGGACGGGGACTGAAGCTTTCTTT
16,TRBJ2-7,.,TRBV12-3/TRBV12-4,.,CASSLGAGPRIYEQYF,TGTGCCAGCAGTTTAGGGGCAGGGCCGAGGATCTACGAGCAGTACTTC
12,TRBJ2-5,.,TRBV13,.,CASSLTTDEQYF,TGTGCCAGCAGCTTAACTACTGATGAGCAGTACTTC
16,TRBJ2-1,.,TRBV21-1,few,CASSKAQVYRQNEQFF,TGTGCCAGCAGCAAAGCGCAAGTGTATAGACAAAATGAGCAGTTCTTC
15,TRBJ2-1,TRBD2,TRBV14,once,CASRRTSGVGNEQFF,TGTGCCAGCAGAAGGACTAGCGGGGTGGGTAATGAGCAGTTCTTC
17,TRBJ1-5,TRBD1,TRBV7-9,.,CASSSSGSGTGNQPQHF,TGTGCCAGCAGCTCGTCCGGTAGCGGGACAGGGAATCAGCCCCAGCATTTT
15,TRBJ2-5,TRBD2,TRBV6-1,.,CASSEARGGKETQYF,TGTGCCAGCAGTGAAGCGCGGGGGGGTAAAGAGACCCAGTACTTC
15,TRBJ2-3,TRBD2,TRBV7-2,.,CASTLMGGDTDTQYF,TGTGCCAGCACCCTCATGGGGGGGGACACAGATACGCAGTATTTT
15,TRBJ2-7,.,TRBV6-5,.,CASSYQTGLGYEQYF,TGTGCCAGCAGTTACCAGACGGGACTGGGATACGAGCAGTACTTC
12,TRBJ1-2,.,TRBV6-5,.,CASRRDTNGYTF,TGTGCCAGCAGACGGGACACCAATGGCTACACCTTC
14,TRBJ2-4,.,TRBV11-2,few,CASSPAGTKNIQYF,TGTGCCAGCAGCCCGGCCGGGACCAAAAACATTCAGTACTTC
13,TRBJ2-7,TRBD1,TRBV20-1,few,CSANRQGRYEQYF,TGCAGTGCCAACCGACAGGGGCGCTACGAGCAGTACTTC
14,TRBJ2-7,.,TRBV29-1,.,CSALPAGERYEQYF,TGCAGCGCACTTCCAGCCGGGGAACGCTACGAGCAGTACTTC
15,TRBJ2-1,TRBD1,TRBV5-1,.,CASSLVRDRSNEQFF,TGCGCCAGCAGCTTGGTAAGGGACAGGTCTAATGAGCAGTTCTTC
11,TRBJ1-2,.,TRBV5-1,.,CASSLGQSYTF,TGCGCCAGCAGCTTGGGGCAGAGCTACACCTTC
13,TRBJ1-5,TRBD1,TRBV6-6,.,CASILQGDQPQHF,TGTGCCAGCATTTTACAGGGGGATCAGCCCCAGCATTTT
15,TRBJ2-1,TRBD2,TRBV5-6,.,CASSLTSGVVNEQFF,TGTGCCAGCAGCTTGACTAGCGGGGTAGTGAATGAGCAGTTCTTC
11,TRBJ1-5,.,TRBV20-1,.,CSALEGVDQHF,TGCAGTGCCTTGGAAGGGGTGGACCAGCATTTT
15,TRBJ2-5,TRBD2,TRBV5-1,few,CASSPLAGIQETQYF,TGCGCCAGCAGCCCCCTAGCGGGGATCCAAGAGACCCAGTACTTC
11,TRBJ2-5,TRBD1,TRBV20-1,.,CSARQGETQYF,TGCAGTGCACGACAGGGGGAGACCCAGTACTTC
13,TRBJ1-1,.,TRBV28,once,CASQRGMNTEAFF,TGTGCCAGCCAACGCGGGATGAACACTGAAGCTTTCTTT
20,TRBJ2-7,.,TRBV12-3/TRBV12-4,few,CASQFRPGSRSDESSYEQYF,TGTGCCAGCCAGTTTAGGCCGGGATCTCGATCCGACGAGAGTTCATACGAGCAGTACTTC
14,TRBJ1-4,TRBD1,TRBV6-5,.,CASRRQGVPEKLFF,TGTGCCAGCAGGAGACAGGGTGTCCCCGAAAAACTGTTTTTT
11,TRBJ1-1,.,TRBV29-1,once,CSSWGGTEAFF,TGCAGCTCCTGGGGGGGGACTGAAGCTTTCTTT
15,TRBJ2-7,.,TRBV15,.,CATSRVIGEDNEQYF,TGTGCCACCAGCAGAGTTATAGGCGAAGACAATGAGCAGTACTTC
17,TRBJ2-5,TRBD1,TRBV4-2,.,CASSQVYTGGEQETQYF,TGTGCCAGCAGCCAAGTTTACACAGGGGGCGAGCAAGAGACCCAGTACTTC
15,TRBJ1-1,.,TRBV7-2,few,CASSRNRLMNTEAFF,TGTGCCAGCAGTCGTAACAGGTTAATGAACACTGAAGCTTTCTTT
15,TRBJ2-1,.,TRBV21-1,few,CASSKVDGGAFEQFF,TGTGCCAGCAGCAAAGTCGACGGGGGGGCCTTTGAGCAGTTCTTC
13,TRBJ2-3,.,TRBV14,few,CASSRRSPDTQYF,TGTGCCAGCAGCCGCCGGAGCCCCGATACGCAGTATTTT
15,TRBJ1-1,TRBD1,TRBV6-6,.,CASSYPGQGNTEAFF,TGTGCCAGCAGTTACCCCGGACAGGGGAACACTGAAGCTTTCTTT
13,TRBJ2-5,.,TRBV5-6,few,CASSSPPQETQYF,TGTGCCAGCAGCTCCCCTCCTCAAGAGACCCAGTACTTC
12,TRBJ2-4,.,TRBV12-3/TRBV12-4,few,CASSFSRDIQYF,TGTGCCAGCAGTTTTTCAAGGGACATTCAGTACTTC
15,TRBJ2-3,.,TRBV5-1,.,CASNQGQGPTDTQYF,TGCGCCAGCAACCAAGGACAAGGGCCCACAGATACGCAGTATTTT
15,TRBJ2-1,.,TRBV6-5,.,CASSSPGRGKNEQFF,TGTGCCAGCAGTTCACCGGGACGGGGTAAGAATGAGCAGTTCTTC
14,TRBJ2-1,TRBD1,TRBV20-1,.,CSAPAGQGDNEQFF,TGCAGTGCCCCAGCGGGACAGGGTGACAATGAGCAGTTCTTC
16,TRBJ2-3,TRBD2,TRBV10-3,.,CAIGTLAGSSTDTQYF,TGTGCCATCGGCACTTTAGCGGGGTCTAGCACAGATACGCAGTATTTT
14,TRBJ2-3,.,TRBV5-5,.,CASGLRVPGLPQYF,TGTGCCAGCGGCTTGAGAGTCCCCGGGTTACCGCAGTATTTT
14,TRBJ2-1,.,TRBV25-1,few,CASRETGSYNEQFF,TGTGCCAGCAGGGAGACGGGCTCCTACAATGAGCAGTTCTTC
13,TRBJ1-1,.,TRBV20-1,.,CSARSTVNTEAFF,TGCAGTGCTAGATCTACGGTGAACACTGAAGCTTTCTTT
11,TRBJ2-7,.,TRBV28,.,CASALIYEQYF,TGTGCCAGCGCGCTAATATACGAGCAGTACTTC
15,TRBJ2-1,TRBD2,TRBV11-2,.,CASSLPSGVKNEQFF,TGTGCCAGCAGCTTGCCTAGCGGGGTTAAGAATGAGCAGTTCTTC